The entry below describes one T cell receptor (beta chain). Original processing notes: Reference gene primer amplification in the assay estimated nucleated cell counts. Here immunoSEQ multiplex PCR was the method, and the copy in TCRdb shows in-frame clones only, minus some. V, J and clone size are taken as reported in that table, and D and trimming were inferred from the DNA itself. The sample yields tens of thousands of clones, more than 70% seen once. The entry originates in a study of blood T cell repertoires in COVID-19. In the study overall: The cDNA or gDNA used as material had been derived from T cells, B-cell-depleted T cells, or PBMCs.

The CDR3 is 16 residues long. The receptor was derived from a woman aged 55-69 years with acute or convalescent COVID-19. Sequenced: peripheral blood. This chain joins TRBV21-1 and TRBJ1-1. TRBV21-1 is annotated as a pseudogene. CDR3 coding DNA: TGTGCCAGCAGCAAAATGTCTCCGGGAACGAACACTGAAGCTTTCTTT. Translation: CASSKMSPGTNTEAFF.